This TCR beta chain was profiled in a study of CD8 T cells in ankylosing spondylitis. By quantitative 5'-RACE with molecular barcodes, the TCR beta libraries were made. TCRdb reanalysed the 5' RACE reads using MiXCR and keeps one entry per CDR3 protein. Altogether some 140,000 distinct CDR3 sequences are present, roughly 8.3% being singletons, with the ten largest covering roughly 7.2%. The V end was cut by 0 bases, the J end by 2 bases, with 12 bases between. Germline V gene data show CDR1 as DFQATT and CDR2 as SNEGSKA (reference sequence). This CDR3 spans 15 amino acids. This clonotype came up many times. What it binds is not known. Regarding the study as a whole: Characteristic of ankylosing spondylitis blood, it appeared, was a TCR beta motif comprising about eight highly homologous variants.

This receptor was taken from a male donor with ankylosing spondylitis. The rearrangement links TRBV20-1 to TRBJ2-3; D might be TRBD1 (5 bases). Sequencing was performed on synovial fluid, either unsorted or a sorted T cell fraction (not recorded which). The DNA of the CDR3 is TGCAGTGCTAGAGATGGGGCTGCGGTCACAGATACGCAGTATTTT. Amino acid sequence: CSARDGAAVTDTQYF.